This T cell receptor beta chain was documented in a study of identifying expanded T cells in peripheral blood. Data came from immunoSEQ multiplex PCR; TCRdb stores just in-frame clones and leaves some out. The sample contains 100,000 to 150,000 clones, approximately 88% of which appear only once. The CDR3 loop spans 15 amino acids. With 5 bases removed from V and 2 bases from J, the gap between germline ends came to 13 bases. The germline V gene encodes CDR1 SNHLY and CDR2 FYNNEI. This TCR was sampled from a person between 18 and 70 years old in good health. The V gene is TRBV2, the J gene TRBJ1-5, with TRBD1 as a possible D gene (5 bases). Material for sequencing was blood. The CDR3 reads CASSWGFGGNQPQHF. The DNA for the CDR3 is TGTGCCAGCAGTTGGGGCTTCGGGGGCAATCAGCCCCAGCATTTT.